The entry below gives a single T cell receptor (beta chain) sequence along with its context. The target antigen is unknown. The same CDR3 can be traced to other DNA sequences in this sample. This record comes from a study of T cell responses to AZD1222 COVID-19 vaccine. General observations from the study: White British people made up most donors, females outnumbered males, and clonal diversity was possibly underestimated. Spike was spanned by vaccine-associated CD4 TCRs, with dominance at 160-218 and 743-854. The study identified only a handful of AZD1222 recipients as seropositive at baseline. Unmutated variant regions are reportedly targeted by nearly half of spike-specific TCRs.

This CDR3 has 13 residues. In germline, CDR1 is LNHDA, CDR2 SQIVND (reference sequence). The trim removed 6 bases at V and 4 bases at J, leaving 3 bases unmatched. Profiled with immunoSEQ multiplex PCR; TCRdb holds only in-frame clones, not every one. The table includes fewer than 150,000 clones, approximately 87% detected once. The J gene is TRBJ1-1, the V gene TRBV19; 9 bases match TRBD1. Sample: peripheral blood, taken 28 days after the second AZD1222 dose. The sequence came from an adult who received the AZD1222 COVID-19 vaccine. CDR3 loop: CASSPTGGTEAFF. CDR3 coding DNA: TGTGCCAGTAGCCCGACAGGGGGCACTGAAGCTTTCTTT. The variable domain in full, with the rest retrieved from reference TRBV19 and TRBJ1-1, is DGGITQSPKYLFRKEGQNVTLSCEQNLNHDAMYWYRQDPGQGLRLIYYSQIVNDFQKGDIAEGYSVSREKKESFPLTVTSAQKNPTAFYLCASSPTGGTEAFFGQGTRLTVV.